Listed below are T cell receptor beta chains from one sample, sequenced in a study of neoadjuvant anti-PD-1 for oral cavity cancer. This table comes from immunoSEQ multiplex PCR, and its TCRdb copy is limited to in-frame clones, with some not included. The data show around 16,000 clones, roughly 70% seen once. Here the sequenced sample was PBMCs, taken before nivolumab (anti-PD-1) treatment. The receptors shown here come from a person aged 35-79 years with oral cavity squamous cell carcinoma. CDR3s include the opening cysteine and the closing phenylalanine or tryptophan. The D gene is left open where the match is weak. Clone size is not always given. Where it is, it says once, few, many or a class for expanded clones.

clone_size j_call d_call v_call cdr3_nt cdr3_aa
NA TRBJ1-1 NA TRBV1 TGCACCAGCAGCCATCACCCCCGCAGGGTGAACACTGAAGCTTTCTTT CTSSHHPRRVNTEAFF
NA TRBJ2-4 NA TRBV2 TGTGCCAGCACTAGTTTCAAAAACATTCAGTACTTC CASTSFKNIQYF
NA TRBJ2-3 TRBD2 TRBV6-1 TGTGCCAGCGGGAGCGGGGGGGTTTCAACAGATACGCAGTATTTT CASGSGGVSTDTQYF
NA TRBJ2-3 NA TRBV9 TGTGCCAGCAGCGTAGACCAGCGGCTCACAGATACGCAGTATTTT CASSVDQRLTDTQYF
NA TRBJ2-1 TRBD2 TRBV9 TGTGCCAGCAGCCCACCCAGCCGGGGGGGAGGGCGAGGTGAGCAGTTCTTC CASSPPSRGGGRGEQFF
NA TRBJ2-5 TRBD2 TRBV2 TGTGCCAGCAGTCGGCTAGCGGGGGACGCAAAGACCCAGTACTTC CASSRLAGDAKTQYF
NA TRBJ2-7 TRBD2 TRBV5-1 TGCGCCAGCAGTGTAGCGGGAGCCCTTTCCTACGAGCAGTACTTC CASSVAGALSYEQYF
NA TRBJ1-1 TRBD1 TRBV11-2 TGTGCCAGCAGCCCCATGACAGGGAAGAACACTGAAGCTTTCTTT CASSPMTGKNTEAFF
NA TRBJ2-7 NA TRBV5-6 TGTGCCAGCAGCTTGGGGCGGAACTACGAGCAGTACTTC CASSLGRNYEQYF
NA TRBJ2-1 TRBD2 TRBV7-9 TGTGCCAGCATCTCAGCGGGGGGGCCGTTAAATGAGCAGTTCTTC CASISAGGPLNEQFF
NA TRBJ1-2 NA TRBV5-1 TGCGCCAGCAGCTTCCTGGACCGGTTCTATGGCTACACCTTC CASSFLDRFYGYTF
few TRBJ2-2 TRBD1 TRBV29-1 TGCAGCGTAACAGGGGCGATCGGGGAGCTGTTTTTT CSVTGAIGELFF
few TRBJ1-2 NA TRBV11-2 TGTGCCAGCAGATCGCCCCTGACCCCTACGTCCGGCTATGGCTACACCTTC CASRSPLTPTSGYGYTF
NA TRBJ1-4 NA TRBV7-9 TGTGCCAGCAGAGGGCAGGGAGAGGCTGAAAAACTGTTTTTT CASRGQGEAEKLFF
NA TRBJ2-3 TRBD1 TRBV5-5 TGTGCCAGCAGCTTGGTGGGACAGGGGGTAACAGATACGCAGTATTTT CASSLVGQGVTDTQYF
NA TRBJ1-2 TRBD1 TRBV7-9 TGTGCCAGCAGCCGTCGGACAGGGGGCAAAGGCTCCTATGGCTACACCTTC CASSRRTGGKGSYGYTF
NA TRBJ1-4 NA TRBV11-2 TGTGCCAGCAGCCCCGGGGGGCTAGGTGAAAAACTGTTTTTT CASSPGGLGEKLFF
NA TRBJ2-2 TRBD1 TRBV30 TGTGCCTGGAGCCCCTTTTCGGGACAGCTGGTTCCCCACTTGAACACCGGGGAGCTGTTTTTT CAWSPFSGQLVPHLNTGELFF
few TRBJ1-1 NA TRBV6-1 TGTGCCAGCAGTCAACTGATATCTATGAACACTGAAGCTTTCTTT CASSQLISMNTEAFF
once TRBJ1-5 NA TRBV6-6 TGTGCCAGCAGCCAGGGAAATCAGCCCCAGCATTTT CASSQGNQPQHF
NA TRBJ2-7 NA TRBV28 TGTGCCAGCAGCCCCGGGCCGGGCGAGCAGTACTTC CASSPGPGEQYF
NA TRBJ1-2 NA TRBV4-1 TGCGCCAGCAGCCAAGTTCAGGGTGTATCCACCTTC CASSQVQGVSTF
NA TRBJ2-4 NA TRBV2 TGTGCCATCTTGGAGGTTGGCAAAAACATTCAGTACTTC CAILEVGKNIQYF
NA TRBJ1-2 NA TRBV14 TGTGCCAGCAGCCACCGGGGGAACTATGGCTACACCTTC CASSHRGNYGYTF
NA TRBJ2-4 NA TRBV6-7 TGTGCCAGCAGTTACGGCATAGCCAAAAACATTCAGTACTTC CASSYGIAKNIQYF
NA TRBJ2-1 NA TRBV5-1 TGCGCCAGCAGCCCGTATAATCTAGATAGCTCCTACAATGAGCAGTTCTTC CASSPYNLDSSYNEQFF
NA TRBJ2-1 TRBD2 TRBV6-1 TGTGCCAGCAGTACTCTAGCGGGGGGGAGCAATGAGCAGTTCTTC CASSTLAGGSNEQFF
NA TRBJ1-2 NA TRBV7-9 TGTGCCAGCAGCGGTTGGAGGGAAGGATATGGCTACACCTTC CASSGWREGYGYTF
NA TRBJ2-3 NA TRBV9 TGTGCCAGCAGCGTCGGGACCGGGCGCACAGATACGCAGTATTTT CASSVGTGRTDTQYF
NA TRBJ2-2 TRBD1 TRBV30 TGTGCCTGGAGTGTAGGGGGCCAGGAGCTGTTTTTT CAWSVGGQELFF
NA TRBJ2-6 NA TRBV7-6 TGTGCCAGCAGCCCCTCCGGGACACGGGTTAAGGGGGCCAACGTCCTGACTTTC CASSPSGTRVKGANVLTF
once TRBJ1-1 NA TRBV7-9 TGTGCCAGCAGCTTAAGGACAGCGACTGAAGCTTTCTTT CASSLRTATEAFF
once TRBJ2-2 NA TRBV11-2 TGTGCCAGCAGCTTAGGCTGGACATGGCGTCCCACCGGGGAGCTGTTTTTT CASSLGWTWRPTGELFF
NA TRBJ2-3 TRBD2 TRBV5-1 TGCGCCAGCAGCTTGGGGACTAGCGGGGGGCCGGTGAGCACAGATACGCAGTATTTT CASSLGTSGGPVSTDTQYF
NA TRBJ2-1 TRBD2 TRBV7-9 TGTGCCAGCAGCTTGGCACTAGCGCCATACAATGAGCAGTTCTTC CASSLALAPYNEQFF
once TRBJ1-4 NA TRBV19 TGTGCCAGTAGCCAATGGGGTGAAGAAAAACTGTTTTTT CASSQWGEEKLFF
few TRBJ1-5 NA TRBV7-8 TGTGCCAGCAGCTCCGGGCACAATCAGCCCCAGCATTTT CASSSGHNQPQHF
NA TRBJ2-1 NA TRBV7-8 TGTGCCAGCAGCCCCTCCTATCGGGGGAGCTCCTACAATGAGCAGTTCTTC CASSPSYRGSSYNEQFF
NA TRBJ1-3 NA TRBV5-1 TGCGCCAGCAGCTTGGCTCCAGGGGTGGGAAACACCATATATTTT CASSLAPGVGNTIYF
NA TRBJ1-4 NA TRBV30 TGTGCCTGGAGGGATCCAGGAAAACTGTTTTTT CAWRDPGKLFF
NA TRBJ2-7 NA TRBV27 TGTGCCAGCATTTCCACCAGGGGGGGCGAGCAGTACTTC CASISTRGGEQYF
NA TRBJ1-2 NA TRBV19 TGTGCCAGTAGTATAGATCGAATCGGAAACTATGGCTACACCTTC CASSIDRIGNYGYTF
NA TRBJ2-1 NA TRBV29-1 TGCAGCGCGACCGTTGCACAGGGCGGCGAGCAGTTCTTC CSATVAQGGEQFF
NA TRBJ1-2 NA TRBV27 TGTGCCAGCAGCTCTACAGGGTTGAGAATGTCGAACTATGGCTACACCTTC CASSSTGLRMSNYGYTF
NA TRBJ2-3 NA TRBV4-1 TGCGCCAGCAGCCAAATCCTAGCACGAGATACGCAGTATTTT CASSQILARDTQYF
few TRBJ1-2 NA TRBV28 TGTGCCAGCAGTACAGGGAAGGGACTTCTCCTAGGGGCTAACTATGGCTACACCTTC CASSTGKGLLLGANYGYTF
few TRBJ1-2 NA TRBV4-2 TGTGCCAGCAGCCAAGATCTTTATGGCAGGGAGCATGGCTACACCTTC CASSQDLYGREHGYTF